This T cell receptor beta chain originates from a study of a mutant IDH1 vaccine in newly diagnosed glioma. CDR1 MGHRA and CDR2 YSYEKL come from the germline V gene. The V end was cut by 4 bases, the J end by 3 bases, with 15 bases between. CDR3 length: 15 amino acids. Profiled with immunoSEQ multiplex PCR; TCRdb holds only in-frame clones, not every one. The data contain about 83,000 clones, roughly nine tenths of them singletons. Time point here: week 5, during vaccination. Doses consisted of 300 ug of mutant IDH1 20-mer peptide each, paired with topical imiquimod. Note on this clone: Antigen specificity is unknown.

V usage is TRBV4-1 and J usage is TRBJ1-1, with a tentative D call TRBD1 (5 bases). The input for sequencing was PBMCs, taken from a glioma patient whose treatment included an IDH1 peptide vaccine. The receptor was derived from a woman in her forties or fifties with glioma. DNA of the CDR3: TGCGCCAGCAGCCGTTCCATCCTGGGGGACACTGAAGCTTTCTTT. Protein sequence: CASSRSILGDTEAFF.